This T cell receptor beta chain is from a study of shared clonotypes between healthy human individuals. Deep-level settings were used for running the assay. TCRdb's copy holds only in-frame clones and misses some; the assay was immunoSEQ multiplex PCR. The sample has 1.5 million to 1.9 million clones, nearly 99% seen once. V was clipped by 2 bases and J by 4 bases, with 12 bases between them. Germline V CDR1 and CDR2: SEHNR, FQNEAQ (reference sequence). This CDR3 is built from 15 residues. This clone has only one observation. The receptor was derived from a man in his thirties or forties in good health. Sequencing was carried out using naive CD4+ T cells sorted from blood. Subset meaning: CD45RA+ positively selected. The chain carries TRBV7-9 and TRBJ2-1; D is unresolved. CDR3 sequence (DNA): TGTGCCAGCAGCTTAAGGGAAGGCCGGTACAATGAGCAGTTCTTC. Its protein product is CASSLREGRYNEQFF.